This T cell receptor (beta chain) appears in the sequencing data of a study of CD8 T cells in Susac syndrome. Background on the study: When their blood was taken, patients with Susac syndrome were therapy-naive, taking corticosteroids, or taking intravenous immunoglobulin alone.

The CDR3 sequence is 17 residues long. The V and J ends lost 9 bases and 5 bases respectively, with 25 bases between them. The RNA, roughly 0.45 to 1 ug, was put through reverse transcription using random hexamers. TCRdb passed the immunoSEQ multiplex PCR reads through MiXCR, listing each CDR3 protein once. The sample has around 81,000 distinct CDR3 sequences, approximately 95% seen once. Patients with Susac syndrome showed fulfilment of recently defined diagnostic criteria for definite or probable disease. The chain uses TRBV12-3 or TRBV12-4 and TRBJ1-4; D perhaps matches TRBD1 (6 bases). The TCR originated in a human donor with Susac syndrome. Material for sequencing was CD8+ T cells from PBMCs. CDR3 loop: CASKRSGGAGGNEKLFF. CDR3 sequence (DNA): TGTGCCAGTAAAAGATCCGGGGGCGCCGGGGGAAATGAAAAACTGTTTTTT.